This entry lists 13 T cell receptor beta chains sequenced from one sample in a study of post-analysis software for immune sequencing data. Study results and limitations: Patients used a few TRBV segments, including TRBV5-6, TRBV5-1 and TRBV20-1, more often than controls.

Their specific antigens are unknown. TCR beta libraries were prepared from cDNA with unique molecular identifiers. TCRdb reprocessed the PCR reads via MiXCR and lists one record per CDR3 protein. The sample has about 760,000 distinct CDR3 sequences, roughly 27% seen once. Sample: blood. The receptors originated from a girl aged 10 to 17 with multiple sclerosis.

The chain is built from TRBV21-1 and TRBJ2-1. The better agreement between TRBJ2-7 and the DNA end casts doubt on the J call. TRBV21-1 is a pseudogene segment. This CDR3 spans 17 amino acids. The CDR3 DNA follows: TGTGCCAGCAGCAAAGGCGTCAGCTCCAGCTCCTACAATGAGCAGTACTTC. Translation gives CASSKGVSSSSYNEQYF.

V usage is TRBV20-1 and J usage is TRBJ2-1; 8 nucleotides align to TRBD2. This CDR3 spans 16 amino acids. Germline CDR1 reads DFQATT; CDR2 reads SNEGSKA (reference sequence). The trim removed 1 base at V and 1 base at J, leaving 6 bases unmatched. CDR3 region: CSARGSGEGSYNEQFF. The CDR3 DNA sequence: TGCAGTGCTAGAGGTAGCGGGGAGGGGTCCTACAATGAGCAGTTCTTC.

The CDR3 DNA is TGCAGCGGACCTCGCGGGAGCGGCGGTGAGCAGTTCTTC. As protein: CSGPRGSGGEQFF. The chain combines TRBV29-1 with TRBJ2-1, with 7 bases identical to TRBD2. Trimming cost V 7 bases and J 9 bases; bases outside gene matches: 12. This CDR3 comprises 13 residues. The germline CDR1 and CDR2 sequences are SQVTM and ANQGSEA.

The V gene is TRBV7-6, the J gene TRBJ2-3; D is ambiguous. Germline V gene data show CDR1 as SGHVS and CDR2 as FNYEAQ. This CDR3 has 13 residues. The germline V and J ends were trimmed by 0 bases and 12 bases, with 13 bases remaining between them. CDR3: CASSLASEPSQYF. The CDR3 DNA reads TGTGCCAGCAGCTTAGCATCCGAACCCTCCCAGTATTTT.

This clonotype came up a few times. The genes are TRBV2 and TRBJ2-1; no clear D. Trimming left V 5 bases short and J 6 bases short, with 11 bases between. The CDR3 consists of 13 residues. The germline CDR1 and CDR2 sequences are SNHLY and FYNNEI. The CDR3 loop reads CASSSLYGNEQFF. The CDR3, as DNA: TGTGCCAGCAGTAGCCTATACGGCAATGAGCAGTTCTTC. Using reference TRBV2 and TRBJ2-1 for the parts outside the CDR3, the full variable domain is EPEVTQTPSHQVTQMGQEVILRCVPISNHLYFYWYRQILGQKVEFLVSFYNNEISEKSEIFDDQFSVERPDGSNFTLKIRSTKLEDSAMYFCASSSLYGNEQFFGPGTRLTVL.

The V call is TRBV28, the J call TRBJ2-7, with 9 positions matching TRBD2. The end of the DNA aligns better with TRBJ2-5, so the J call may be wrong. Germline CDR1 reads MDHEN; CDR2 reads SYDVKM. CDR3 length equals 14 residues. In DNA form, the CDR3 reads TGTGCCAGCAGGCCGGCGGGAGGGCTAGAGACCCAGTACTTC. It translates to CASRPAGGLETQYF.

The chain recombines TRBV28 with TRBJ2-3; D call uncertain. CDR1 is MDHEN and CDR2 is SYDVKM in the germline V gene. The CDR3 spans 11 residues. The V gene lost 6 bases and the J gene lost 5 bases, with 6 bases spanning the gap. CDR3 loop: CASSYRDTQYF. The DNA of the CDR3 is TGTGCCAGCAGCTACCGAGATACGCAGTATTTT.

This clonotype was counted only a few times. The chain uses TRBV4-3 and TRBJ2-1; 11 bases map to TRBD2. The CDR3 is made up of 16 amino acids. J lost 7 bases, V lost 0 bases, and 5 bases had no gene match. The germline CDR1 and CDR2 sequences are LGHNA and YSLEER. Here the CDR3 reads CASSQDSSGRLNEQFF. The CDR3 DNA reads as TGCGCCAGCAGCCAAGATTCTAGCGGGAGGCTTAATGAGCAGTTCTTC.

The rearrangement links TRBV7-2 to TRBJ2-1; D is possibly TRBD1 or TRBD2 (6 bases each). The V gene's germline CDR1 is SGHTA and CDR2 FQGNSA. This CDR3 has 17 amino acids. V gave up 4 bases and J gave up 2 bases, with 18 bases separating them. CDR3 nucleotide sequence: TGTGCCAGCAGCTCCAGGGGCGGGACCGACGCCTACAATGAGCAGTTCTTC. Residues: CASSSRGGTDAYNEQFF.

There are a few counts of this clonotype. The V gene is TRBV6-5, the J gene TRBJ2-5; 11 nucleotides agree with TRBD1. The germline V gene encodes CDR1 MNHEY and CDR2 SVGAGI. The CDR3 length is 14 residues. The V and J ends lost 4 bases and 4 bases, in that order; junction bases with no gene match: 2. CDR3 residues: CASSWTGGSETQYF. CDR3 nucleotides: TGTGCCAGCAGTTGGACAGGGGGCTCAGAGACCCAGTACTTC.

The chain uses TRBV3-1 and TRBJ1-1; D is uncertain. CDR3 size: 12 residues. Germline CDR1 and CDR2: LGHDT and YNNKEL (reference sequence). Trimming removed 2 bases at V and 3 bases at J, with 4 bases between. The CDR3 reads CASSQSYTEAFF. DNA of the CDR3: TGTGCCAGCAGCCAATCATACACTGAAGCTTTCTTT.

Comment on this clonotype: One end of the junction is discordant with germline, which a read error may explain. The chain carries TRBV12-3 or TRBV12-4 and TRBJ2-1; a weak D match, TRBD2 (5 bases). The CDR3 spans 14 residues. CDR3 loop: CVSSLTRGSNEQFF. The CDR3 DNA is TGTGTCAGCAGTTTAACCCGAGGGTCCAATGAGCAGTTCTTC.

The genes are TRBV2 and TRBJ2-5; no firm D call. This CDR3 region has 10 residues. CDR1 SNHLY and CDR2 FYNNEI come from the germline V gene. Trimming took off 10 bases at V and 5 bases at J, with 8 bases between the two ends. CDR3 loop: CAILGETQYF. CDR3 nucleotides: TGTGCCATCCTGGGGGAGACCCAGTACTTC.